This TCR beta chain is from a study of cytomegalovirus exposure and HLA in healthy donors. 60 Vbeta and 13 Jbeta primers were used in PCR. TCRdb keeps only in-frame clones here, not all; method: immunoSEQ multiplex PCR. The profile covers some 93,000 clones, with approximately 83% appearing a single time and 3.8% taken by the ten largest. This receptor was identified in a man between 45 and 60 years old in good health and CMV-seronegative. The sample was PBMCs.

The CDR3 bases are TGTGCCAGTAGTATAGAGACAGACCAAGAGACCCAGTACTTC. This encodes CASSIETDQETQYF. The chain has TRBV19 and TRBJ2-5; tentatively, D is TRBD1 (5 bases). CDR1 is LNHDA, CDR2 SQIVND, per germline (reference sequence). The CDR3 sequence is 14 residues long. The V end was cut by 0 bases, the J end by 0 bases, with 5 bases between.